The 14 T cell receptor beta chains presented below share a single source sample, sequenced in a study of T-cell reconstitution after alpha-beta-depleted transplantation in children. It was with unique molecular identifiers that the TCRbeta library was prepared. MiXCR was run by TCRdb on the PCR reads, yielding one entry per CDR3 protein. The sample contains about 610,000 distinct CDR3 sequences, over 9.5% of which appear only once. The material was PBMCs from the stem cell graft donor, obtained from the stem cell graft. Receptors were obtained from a human donor who donated a stem cell graft to a child with acute myeloid leukemia.

This clonotype was counted between two and nine times. This chain joins TRBV20-1 and TRBJ1-1; D is unclear. The CDR3 runs to 13 residues. CDR1 is DFQATT and CDR2 is SNEGSKA in the germline V gene (reference sequence). V was pared by 6 bases and J by 2 bases, with 13 bases between. CDR3 in amino acids: CSAPVLSNTEAFF. The CDR3, as DNA: TGCAGTGCCCCGGTCCTGAGTAACACTGAAGCTTTCTTT.

This clonotype came up many times. This chain joins TRBV20-1 and TRBJ2-2; D is undetermined. The CDR3 runs to 13 residues. Trimming cost V 1 base and J 3 bases, with 6 bases left between them. Germline CDR1 reads DFQATT; CDR2 reads SNEGSKA (reference sequence). Here the CDR3 reads CSARVSYTGELFF. The DNA of the CDR3 is TGCAGTGCTAGAGTGTCGTACACCGGGGAGCTGTTTTTT.

This clonotype was seen at least ten times. The rearrangement uses TRBV20-1 and TRBJ2-7; 12 nucleotides align to TRBD1. CDR1 and CDR2 (germline): DFQATT, SNEGSKA (reference sequence). This CDR3 spans 14 amino acids. The V segment lost 3 bases and the J segment 3 bases; nucleotides outside the gene matches: 3. CDR3 sequence reads: CSARGTGGFYEQYF. CDR3 nucleotide sequence: TGCAGTGCTAGGGGGACAGGGGGCTTCTACGAGCAGTACTTC.

The table lists this clonotype with a few counts. CDR3 sequence (DNA): TGTGCCAGCAGCCCACCACGAGGCCTAAGCCGCAGGGAGCAGTTCTTC. Its translation is CASSPPRGLSRREQFF. V is TRBV6-1 and J is TRBJ2-1; D not certain. This CDR3 is 16 amino acids long. Germline V gene lookup returns CDR1 MNHNS and CDR2 SASEGT. The V gene lost 6 bases and the J gene lost 10 bases, with 25 bases spanning the gap.

In this sample, this clonotype turned up once. This clone may be a read error of a much larger clone one base away. The chain carries TRBV28 and TRBJ2-7; D possibly corresponds to TRBD2 (6 bases). CDR1 MDHEN and CDR2 SYDVKM come from the germline V gene. The V end lost 2 bases, the J end lost 0 bases, and 11 bases lay between the germline ends. The CDR3 loop spans 15 amino acids. This chain's CDR3 is CASSLTSSTSYEQYF. The CDR3 nucleotides are TGTGCCAGCAGTTTAACTAGCAGCACCTCCTACGAGCAGTACTTC.

This clonotype was counted between two and nine times. The chain joins TRBV20-1 to TRBJ2-1; TRBD1 matches 9 bases. CDR3 length: 12 residues. From germline, CDR1 is DFQATT and CDR2 SNEGSKA (reference sequence). J lost 7 bases, V lost 6 bases, and 4 bases had no gene match. The CDR3 loop reads CSASDRGNEQFF. The DNA for the CDR3 is TGCAGTGCCTCTGACAGGGGGAATGAGCAGTTCTTC.

This clonotype appeared a few times. This rearrangement joins TRBV20-1 to TRBJ2-3, with no clear D. CDR1 and CDR2 (germline): DFQATT, SNEGSKA (reference sequence). The CDR3 totals 12 residues. V gave up 3 bases and J gave up 7 bases, with 11 bases separating them. The CDR3 DNA reads TGCAGTGCTAGGCTCCTGGAAAATACGCAGTATTTT. Protein: CSARLLENTQYF.

The chain recombines TRBV5-1 with TRBJ2-6, with D tentatively TRBD1 or TRBD2 (5 bases each). Per germline, CDR1 SGHRS and CDR2 YFSETQ. With 0 bases removed from V and 4 bases from J, the gap between germline ends came to 14 bases. The CDR3 extends over 17 amino acids. DNA for the CDR3: TGCGCCAGCAGCTTGGCGTTGGGGACGGGGGGGGCCAACGTCCTGACTTTC. It specifies CASSLALGTGGANVLTF.

The genes are TRBV30 and TRBJ1-2; 7 nucleotides match TRBD1. This CDR3 region has 13 residues. Per germline, CDR1 GTSNPN and CDR2 SVGIG (reference sequence). V shed 3 bases and J 2 bases; nucleotides not matched to a gene: 3. The CDR3 DNA reads TGTGCCTGGAGGGCGGACAGGAACTATGGCTACACCTTC. Translation gives CAWRADRNYGYTF.

The genes are TRBV20-1 and TRBJ2-3; no definite D call. This CDR3 region has 14 residues. V was pared by 0 bases and J by 1 base, with 8 bases between. Per the germline V gene, CDR1 is DFQATT and CDR2 is SNEGSKA (reference sequence). CDR3 DNA sequence: TGCAGTGCTAGAGATCCTTGGGGCACAGATACGCAGTATTTT. Protein product: CSARDPWGTDTQYF.

CDR3 sequence: CASSPFPGQNNEQFF. In nucleotides, the CDR3 is TGTGCCAGCAGCCCTTTCCCGGGACAAAACAATGAGCAGTTCTTC. The genes are TRBV7-9 and TRBJ2-1, with D possibly TRBD1 on 6 matching bases. Trimming shortened V by 5 bases and J by 5 bases, and 16 bases separated the two germline ends. CDR1 is SEHNR and CDR2 is FQNEAQ in the germline V gene (reference sequence). The CDR3 length is 15 residues.

The chain uses TRBV20-1 and TRBJ2-3, with 10 bases identical to TRBD2. J lost 3 bases, V lost 2 bases, and 2 bases had no gene match. This CDR3 is 14 amino acids long. CDR1 and CDR2 from the germline V gene are DFQATT and SNEGSKA (reference sequence). In DNA form, the CDR3 reads TGCAGTGCTAGACTAGCGGGGGCTACAGATACGCAGTATTTT. Its translation: CSARLAGATDTQYF.

This clonotype was seen a handful of times. This chain joins TRBV7-3 and TRBJ2-5, with 8 bases that match TRBD2. This CDR3 comprises 17 residues. Germline V gene lookup returns CDR1 SGHTA and CDR2 FQGTGA. V lost 0 bases to trimming and J lost 4 bases; unmatched junction nucleotides: 10. The CDR3 coding sequence is TGTGCCAGCAGCTTAACCGCGAGGGCGGGAGGAAGAGAGACCCAGTACTTC. It yields the protein CASSLTARAGGRETQYF.

The V gene is TRBV11-2, the J gene TRBJ1-5, with a tentative D call TRBD1 (5 bases). The CDR3 length is 13 residues. V was trimmed by 5 bases and J by 4 bases, leaving 9 bases between them. Per germline, CDR1 SGHAT and CDR2 FQNNGV. CDR3 residues: CASSRTPNQPQHF. As DNA, the CDR3 is TGTGCCAGCAGCCGGACACCAAATCAGCCCCAGCATTTT.